These 13 T cell receptor beta chains originate from one sample sequenced in a study of T cell responses to AZD1222 COVID-19 vaccine. Profiling relied on immunoSEQ multiplex PCR, and the TCRdb table lists in-frame clones only, not all of them. The table includes 100,000 to 150,000 clones, approximately 89% detected once. Sequences were derived from peripheral blood, sampled on day 0 of AZD1222 vaccination. These receptors came from an adult in good health.

The chain joins TRBV9 to TRBJ2-3; 8 bases match TRBD1. The V gene end was trimmed by 10 bases and the J gene end by 4 bases; junction bases not matched to a gene: 5. CDR3 size: 12 residues. Germline V gene sequence: CDR1 SGDLS, CDR2 YYNGEE. Here the CDR3 DNA reads TGTGCCGGCCACAGGGGGGCAGATACGCAGTATTTT. It encodes CAGHRGADTQYF. The variable domain in full, completed from reference TRBV9 and TRBJ2-3, reads DSGVTQTPKHLITATGQRVTLRCSPRSGDLSVYWYQQSLDQGLQFLIQYYNGEERAKGNILERFSAQQFPDLHSELNLSSLELGDSALYFCAGHRGADTQYFGPGTRLTVL.

The chain uses TRBV18 and TRBJ2-5; no clear D. V was pared by 2 bases and J by 4 bases, with 8 bases between. CDR1 is KGHSH and CDR2 is LQKENI in the germline V gene. The CDR3 is 13 residues long. DNA of the CDR3: TGTGCCAGCTCACCATCACAGAGAGAGACCCAGTACTTC. The encoded protein is CASSPSQRETQYF.

This chain joins TRBV7-2 and TRBJ1-4; 7 positions match TRBD1. In germline, CDR1 is SGHTA, CDR2 FQGNSA. V lost 6 bases and J lost 3; bases outside the gene matches: 4. The CDR3 sequence is 14 residues long. CDR3 nucleotides: TGTGCCAGCAGTCCGACAGGGTCTAATGAAAAACTGTTTTTT. Translation: CASSPTGSNEKLFF.

This clone was found a few times. The V call is TRBV27, the J call TRBJ2-3; tentative D call: TRBD2 (6 bases). Germline V lookup: CDR1 MNHEY, CDR2 SMNVEV (reference sequence). The CDR3 runs to 15 residues. Trimming left V 4 bases short and J 2 bases short, with 13 bases between. CDR3 nucleotide sequence: TGTGCCAGCAGTTCCTCTAGCGCGCACACAGATACGCAGTATTTT. Its translation is CASSSSSAHTDTQYF.

This sequence joins TRBV6-5 and TRBJ2-7; 9 bases align to TRBD1. Trimming took 6 bases from V and 3 from J; bases not matched to a gene: 9. Per the germline V gene, CDR1 is MNHEY and CDR2 is SVGAGI. This CDR3 is 15 amino acids long. The CDR3 sequence: CASSQDRGRLYEQYF. CDR3 nucleotide sequence: TGTGCCAGCAGCCAGGACAGGGGACGCCTCTACGAGCAGTACTTC.

The V call is TRBV28, the J call TRBJ1-3, with D unresolved. The germline V and J ends were trimmed by 4 bases and 2 bases, with 9 bases remaining between them. The CDR3 is 14 residues long. Germline V gene lookup returns CDR1 MDHEN and CDR2 SYDVKM. CDR3: CASSSPIAGNTIYF. For the CDR3, the DNA is TGTGCCAGCAGTTCCCCTATTGCTGGAAACACCATATATTTT.

This sequence joins TRBV10-1 and TRBJ2-2; D is perhaps TRBD1 or TRBD2 (6 bases each). Germline V lookup: CDR1 WNHNN, CDR2 SYGVQD (reference sequence). This CDR3 comprises 15 residues. Trimming removed 4 bases from V and 4 bases from J, with 13 bases in between. The CDR3 DNA is TGCGCCAGCAGTGGATGGGGGGCAGGCACCGGGGAGCTGTTTTTT. Translation gives CASSGWGAGTGELFF.

The chain combines TRBV11-2 with TRBJ2-5; 8 bases align to TRBD1. CDR1 and CDR2 from the germline V gene are SGHAT and FQNNGV. The V and J ends lost 5 bases and 5 bases, in that order; junction bases with no gene match: 10. The CDR3 consists of 15 residues. CDR3 protein: CASSPTTGESETQYF. As DNA, the CDR3 is TGTGCCAGCAGCCCGACGACAGGGGAGTCGGAGACCCAGTACTTC.

CDR3 protein: CASSFGIPKAFF. The CDR3 nucleotides read TGTGCCAGCAGCTTCGGGATTCCGAAAGCTTTCTTT. The chain has TRBV7-2 and TRBJ1-1; unclear D gene. Trimming took off 3 bases at V and 9 bases at J, with 11 bases between the two ends. Germline V lookup: CDR1 SGHTA, CDR2 FQGNSA. CDR3 length: 12 amino acids. The full variable domain, completed using reference TRBV7-2 and TRBJ1-1, is GAGVSQSPSNKVTEKGKDVELRCDPISGHTALYWYRQSLGQGLEFLIYFQGNSAPDKSGLPSDRFSAERTGGSVSTLTIQRTQQEDSAVYLCASSFGIPKAFFGQGTRLTVV.

This chain links TRBV7-6 with TRBJ2-5; 8 nucleotides agree with TRBD1. This CDR3 spans 14 amino acids. CDR1 and CDR2 from the germline V gene are SGHVS and FNYEAQ. With V trimmed by 1 base and J by 5 bases, 3 bases remained unmatched. CDR3 loop: CASSLGQGTETQYF. CDR3 DNA: TGTGCCAGCAGCTTAGGACAGGGGACTGAGACCCAGTACTTC.

V usage is TRBV7-8 and J usage is TRBJ2-5; 8 bases match TRBD1. Germline CDR1 SGHVS, CDR2 FQNEAQ. The J segment lost 1 base and the V segment lost 3 bases, leaving 7 bases of the junction unmatched. The CDR3 sequence is 16 residues long. This CDR3 reads CASSFSATGGQETQYF. DNA for the CDR3: TGTGCCAGCAGCTTCAGTGCCACAGGGGGCCAAGAGACCCAGTACTTC.

V usage is TRBV19 and J usage is TRBJ1-5; 7 bases line up with TRBD1. Germline lookup yields CDR1 LNHDA and CDR2 SQIVND (reference sequence). Trimming cost V 0 bases and J 6 bases; bases outside gene matches: 2. The CDR3 has 14 amino acids. The CDR3 DNA follows: TGTGCCAGTAGTATAGAGACAGGGCCTCAGCCCCAGCATTTT. Translating gives CASSIETGPQPQHF.

CDR3 in amino acids: CASSQTGSYEQYF. CDR3 nucleotides: TGCGCCAGCAGCCAAACCGGGTCCTACGAGCAGTACTTC. This chain links TRBV4-1 with TRBJ2-7; no clear D gene. CDR3 length: 13 amino acids. The V gene's germline CDR1 is MGHRA and CDR2 YSYEKL. V was pared by 2 bases and J by 1 base, with 6 bases between.